The 8 T cell receptor beta chains below come from one sample, sequenced in a study of cytomegalovirus exposure and HLA in healthy donors. The PCR made use of 60 Vbeta and 13 Jbeta primers. Sequencing used immunoSEQ multiplex PCR; TCRdb keeps in-frame clones, though not all of them. This table has about 160,000 clones, 75% appearing once. Sequencing used PBMCs. Receptor source: a woman aged 45-60 years in good health and CMV-seropositive.

V gene TRBV5-1 combines with J gene TRBJ2-6; TRBD1 agrees at 8 bases. CDR3 length: 18 residues. Germline values: CDR1 SGHRS, CDR2 YFSETQ. The ends lost 0 bases at V and 0 bases at J; junction bases unmatched: 5. The CDR3 loop reads CASSLAGQGNSGANVLTF. CDR3 sequence (DNA): TGCGCCAGCAGCTTGGCCGGACAGGGAAACTCTGGGGCCAACGTCCTGACTTTC.

The CDR3 protein is CASSLGQGKETQYF. For the CDR3, the DNA is TGTGCCAGCAGCCTGGGACAGGGGAAGGAGACCCAGTACTTC. V usage is TRBV7-6 and J usage is TRBJ2-5; 10 nucleotides line up with TRBD1. The CDR3 runs 14 residues. Germline values: CDR1 SGHVS, CDR2 FNYEAQ. Germline trimming cut 5 bases from V and 5 bases from J; bases unmatched to any gene: 5.

This chain joins TRBV2 and TRBJ2-5; TRBD2 matches 14 bases. Germline CDR1 reads SNHLY; CDR2 reads FYNNEI. The CDR3 runs 14 residues. With 6 bases clipped from V and 7 bases from J, the junction kept 4 bases outside the gene matches. The CDR3 loop reads CASSVGLAGGTQYF. As DNA, the CDR3 is TGTGCCAGCAGCGTAGGACTAGCGGGGGGGACCCAGTACTTC.

This chain connects TRBV5-6 to TRBJ2-3, with D uncertain. Germline lookup yields CDR1 SGHDT and CDR2 YYEEEE. CDR3 size: 11 residues. V lost 4 bases, J lost 2 bases, and 2 bases lay in between. CDR3 coding DNA: TGTGCCAGCAGCCTCACAGATACGCAGTATTTT. It codes for CASSLTDTQYF.

The DNA of the CDR3 is TGTGCCAGCAGCCCCAGGACAGGGAGTACTTACTACTCTGGAAACACCATATATTTT. It specifies CASSPRTGSTYYSGNTIYF. The chain joins TRBV11-2 to TRBJ1-3; the match to TRBD1 covers 8 bases. Germline V gene data show CDR1 as SGHAT and CDR2 as FQNNGV. Trimming removed 5 bases from V and 0 bases from J; junction bases left unmatched: 15. This CDR3 has 19 amino acids.

This clone has only one observation. The J gene is TRBJ1-1, the V gene TRBV5-1; a weak D match, TRBD1 (6 bases). This CDR3 has 13 amino acids. The V end lost 4 bases, the J end lost 4 bases, and 11 bases lay between the germline ends. CDR1 and CDR2 from the germline V gene are SGHRS and YFSETQ. Written as DNA, the CDR3 is TGCGCCAGCAGCCAGAGGGGGGGCACTGAAGCTTTCTTT. Protein sequence: CASSQRGGTEAFF.

Concerning this clone: A junction boundary mismatches the germline segment, possibly from a read error. The J gene is TRBJ2-7, the V gene TRBV7-9, with D perhaps matching TRBD2 (6 bases). The CDR3 is made up of 13 amino acids. Per the germline V gene, CDR1 is SEHNR and CDR2 is FQNEAQ (reference sequence). The CDR3 DNA follows: TGTTCCAGCAGCTCAATTACTAGCAGCGAGCAGTACTTC. Translation: CSSSSITSSEQYF.

The V call is TRBV6-4, the J call TRBJ2-7, with D perhaps matching TRBD1 (5 bases). CDR3 length: 13 residues. V dropped 3 bases and J dropped 6 bases, with 12 bases sitting between them. Germline CDR1 reads MRHNA; CDR2 reads SNTAGT. CDR3 in amino acids: CASSEQESSEQYF. The CDR3 nucleotides read TGTGCCAGCAGTGAACAGGAGTCTAGCGAGCAGTACTTC.